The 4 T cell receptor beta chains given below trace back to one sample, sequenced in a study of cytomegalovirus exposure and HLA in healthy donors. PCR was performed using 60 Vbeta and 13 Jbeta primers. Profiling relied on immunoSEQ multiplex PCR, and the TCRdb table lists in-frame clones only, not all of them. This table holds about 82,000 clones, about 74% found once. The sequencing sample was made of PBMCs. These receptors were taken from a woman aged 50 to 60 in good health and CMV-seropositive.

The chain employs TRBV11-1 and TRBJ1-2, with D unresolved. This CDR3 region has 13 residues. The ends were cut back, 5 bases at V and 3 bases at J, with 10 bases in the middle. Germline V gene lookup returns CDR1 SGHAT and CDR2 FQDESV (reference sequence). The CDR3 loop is CASSEMVDYGYTF. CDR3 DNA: TGTGCCAGCAGCGAGATGGTAGACTATGGCTACACCTTC.

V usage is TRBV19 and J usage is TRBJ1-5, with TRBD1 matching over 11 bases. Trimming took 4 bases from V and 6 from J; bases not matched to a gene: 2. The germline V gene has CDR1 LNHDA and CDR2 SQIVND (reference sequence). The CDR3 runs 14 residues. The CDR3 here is CASSTGQGVQPQHF. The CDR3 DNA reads TGTGCCAGTAGTACGGGACAGGGGGTTCAGCCCCAGCATTTT.

The CDR3 spells CASSYAQVGGQETQYF. The CDR3 bases are TGTGCCAGCAGTTACGCCCAGGTCGGTGGGCAAGAGACCCAGTACTTC. The rearrangement joins TRBV6-6 to TRBJ2-5; D gene uncertain. The CDR3 is 16 residues long. Looked up from germline, CDR1 is MNHNY and CDR2 is SVGAGI (reference sequence). V was shortened by 2 bases and J by 2 bases, with 15 bases between the two germline ends.

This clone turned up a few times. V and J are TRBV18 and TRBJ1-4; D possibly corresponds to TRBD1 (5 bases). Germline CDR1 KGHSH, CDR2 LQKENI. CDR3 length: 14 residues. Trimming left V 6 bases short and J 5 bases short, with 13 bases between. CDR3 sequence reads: CASSQGGRNEKLFF. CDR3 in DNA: TGTGCCAGCTCCCAGGGAGGACGGAATGAAAAACTGTTTTTT.